This T cell receptor beta chain was documented in a study of shared clonotypes between healthy human individuals. Trimming pared 2 bases from V and 0 bases from J, leaving 8 bases between. CDR3 length: 14 residues. Each subset's genomic DNA was shared equally among a number of immunoSEQ plates. Profiled with immunoSEQ multiplex PCR; TCRdb holds only in-frame clones, not every one. The sample has 1.5 million to 2.5 million clones, roughly 94% seen once. CD45RO-negative, CCR7-selected cells formed the naive CD8 fraction, which excluded terminally differentiated effector memory CD45RA+ cells. Notes on this clone: Its antigen is currently unknown.

The study's findings and limits: Clonotype sharing across donors was expected to vary with sequencing depth. Clonotypes which were not shared had lower generation probabilities than clonotypes that all four donors shared. Some naive CD4 clonotypes, about 5.5%, turned up in common across four donors.

This TCR was recovered from a man in his late teens or twenties in good health. J is TRBJ1-1 and V is TRBV5-3; the D gene is possibly TRBD1 (5 bases). TRBV5-3 is placed among ORFs of uncertain function. Sequenced input: naive CD8+ T cells sorted from blood. In DNA form, the CDR3 reads TGTGCCAGAAGCTTAACAGGAGTGAACACTGAAGCTTTCTTT. Translating gives CARSLTGVNTEAFF.